The source of this T cell receptor (beta chain) is a study of identifying expanded T cells in peripheral blood. Study conclusions and caveats: Technical replicates showed roughly 1.2 changed clones; approximately 2 weeks about 16; four weeks 19. Roughly two-week clone count variance significantly increased as total template count grew.

A remark on this clone: As yet, its antigen is unknown.

There are 13 residues in the CDR3. The germline V gene encodes CDR1 LNHDA and CDR2 SQIVND (reference sequence). The V gene lost 3 bases and the J gene lost 8 bases, with 13 bases spanning the gap. Sequencing used immunoSEQ multiplex PCR; TCRdb keeps in-frame clones, though not all of them. Here the sample spans about 85,000 clones, more than 75% being singletons. Collection occurred without any documented infections or immune events in donors. The sequence was collected from a person aged 18 to 70 in good health. Material for sequencing was blood. The chain combines TRBV19 with TRBJ1-2, with D possibly TRBD1 on 5 matching bases. The CDR3 loop is CASSIGQGDGYTF. The CDR3 DNA sequence: TGTGCCAGTAGTATCGGCCAGGGTGACGGCTACACCTTC. The full variable domain, its missing parts supplied by reference TRBV19 and TRBJ1-2, is DGGITQSPKYLFRKEGQNVTLSCEQNLNHDAMYWYRQDPGQGLRLIYYSQIVNDFQKGDIAEGYSVSREKKESFPLTVTSAQKNPTAFYLCASSIGQGDGYTFGSGTRLTVV.